These 2 T cell receptor beta chains were all obtained from the same sample, sequenced in a study of vaccination effects on CD4 cells after COVID-19. Using immunoSEQ multiplex PCR, the repertoire was profiled, and TCRdb retains in-frame clones only, with some absent. Among 25,000 to 35,000 clones listed, more than 70% were seen once. Before sequencing, viral peptide pools were used by the ViraFEST assay to expand antigen-specific CD4+ T cells. Scientists isolated CD4+ T cells after a roughly 10-day culture period ended. None of these healthy vaccinees had been infected with SARS-CoV-2 before vaccination. The antigens these receptors bind are not known. The material was CD4+ T cells from PBMCs cultured with SARS-CoV-2 spike peptides, obtained before COVID-19 vaccination. These receptors were taken from a human donor who received a COVID-19 vaccine.

Regarding this clone: The sample contains more than one DNA sequence encoding this CDR3. V gene TRBV6-1 combines with J gene TRBJ2-7; no firm D call. CDR3 size: 12 residues. Germline loops: CDR1 MNHNS, CDR2 SASEGT. The ends were cut back, 2 bases at V and 0 bases at J, with 2 bases in the middle. CDR3 nucleotide sequence: TGTGCCAGCAGTGAAACCTCCTACGAGCAGTACTTC. Protein: CASSETSYEQYF.

This sequence joins TRBV7-2 and TRBJ1-5; D is unresolved. The germline V gene has CDR1 SGHTA and CDR2 FQGNSA. Trimming removed 6 bases at V and 4 bases at J, with 7 bases between. This CDR3 is 12 amino acids long. The CDR3 DNA sequence: TGTGCCAGCAGTAGATTTAATCAGCCCCAGCATTTT. Translating it yields CASSRFNQPQHF.